These 6 T cell receptor beta chains were all obtained from the same sample, sequenced in a study of control samples from healthy donors and cancer patients. The method was immunoSEQ multiplex PCR; TCRdb's version includes in-frame clones alone and lacks a portion of them. The sample lists more than 25,000 clones; roughly nine tenths were seen once. The sequenced material came from formalin-fixed, paraffin-embedded tissue. Receptors originate from a female donor with melanoma.

This sequence joins TRBV6-5 and TRBJ2-7; tentatively, D is TRBD1 or TRBD2 (5 bases each). The CDR3 totals 16 residues. The germline gives CDR1 MNHEY, CDR2 SVGAGI. The ends were cut back, 2 bases at V and 0 bases at J, with 14 bases in the middle. CDR3 nucleotide sequence: TGTGCCAGCAGTTACATGGTGGGACCCGTCTCCTACGAGCAGTACTTC. This encodes CASSYMVGPVSYEQYF.

The sample holds one count of this clone. The chain couples TRBV27 to TRBJ1-2; D not resolved. This CDR3 is built from 13 residues. Deletions cut 2 bases from V and 4 bases from J, with 8 bases between. Germline-derived CDR1 and CDR2 are MNHEY and SMNVEV (reference sequence). CDR3 loop: CASSLSKSYGYTF. The CDR3 coding sequence is TGTGCCAGCAGTTTAAGCAAGAGCTATGGCTACACCTTC.

The CDR3 is CASSLARAATNEKLFF. CDR3 sequence (DNA): TGTGCCAGCAGTCTCGCGAGGGCTGCAACTAATGAAAAACTGTTTTTT. The gene calls are TRBV6-6 and TRBJ1-4; no firm D call. The V end was cut by 5 bases, the J end by 0 bases, with 13 bases between. Germline CDR1 reads MNHNY; CDR2 reads SVGAGI (reference sequence). The CDR3 contains 16 residues.

The CDR3: CASSFGQNSPLHF. CDR3 coding DNA: TGTGCCAGCAGCTTTGGACAGAATTCACCCCTCCACTTT. This chain links TRBV7-9 with TRBJ1-6; a possible D gene is TRBD1 (6 bases). Trimming cost V 3 bases and J 7 bases, with 7 bases left between them. Looked up from germline, CDR1 is SEHNR and CDR2 is FQNEAQ (reference sequence). The CDR3 runs to 13 residues.

The chain combines TRBV24-1 with TRBJ2-7; TRBD1 might be the D (5 bases). Trimming left V 3 bases short and J 8 bases short, with 13 bases between. The CDR3 sequence is 13 residues long. Germline CDR1 reads KGHDR; CDR2 reads SFDVKD. The CDR3 region is CATSDGQGGKQYF. DNA of the CDR3: TGTGCCACCAGTGATGGGCAGGGCGGTAAGCAGTACTTC.

This chain joins TRBV7-9 and TRBJ2-5; D is undetermined. The CDR3 has 12 amino acids. Between the trimmed V and J ends, which lost 5 bases and 4 bases, there was a span of 8 bases. Germline CDR1 and CDR2: SEHNR and FQNEAQ (reference sequence). CDR3: CASSLHGETQYF. DNA for the CDR3: TGTGCCAGCAGCCTCCACGGAGAGACCCAGTACTTC.